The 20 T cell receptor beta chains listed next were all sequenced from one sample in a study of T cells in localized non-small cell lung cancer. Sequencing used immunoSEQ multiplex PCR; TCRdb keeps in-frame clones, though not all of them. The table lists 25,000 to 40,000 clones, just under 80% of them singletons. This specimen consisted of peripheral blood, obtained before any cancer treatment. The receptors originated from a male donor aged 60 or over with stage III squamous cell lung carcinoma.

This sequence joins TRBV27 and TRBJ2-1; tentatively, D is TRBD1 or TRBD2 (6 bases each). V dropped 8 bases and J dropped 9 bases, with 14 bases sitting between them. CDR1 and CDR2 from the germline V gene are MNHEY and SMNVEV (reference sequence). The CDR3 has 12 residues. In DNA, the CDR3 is TGTGCCAGCGGGTGGGGGGCTCGTGAGCAGTTCTTC. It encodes CASGWGAREQFF.

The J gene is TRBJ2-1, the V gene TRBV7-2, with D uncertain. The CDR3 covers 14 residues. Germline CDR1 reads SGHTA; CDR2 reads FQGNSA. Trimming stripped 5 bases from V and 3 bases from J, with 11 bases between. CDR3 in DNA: TGTGCCAGCAGCCACGACCGGAGCTACAATGAGCAGTTCTTC. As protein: CASSHDRSYNEQFF.

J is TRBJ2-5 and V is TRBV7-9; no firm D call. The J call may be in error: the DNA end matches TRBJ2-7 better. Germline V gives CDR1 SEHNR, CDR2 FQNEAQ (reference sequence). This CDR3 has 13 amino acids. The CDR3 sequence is CASSSGRTYEQYF. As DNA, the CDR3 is TGTGCCAGCAGCTCCGGACGGACCTACGAGCAGTACTTC.

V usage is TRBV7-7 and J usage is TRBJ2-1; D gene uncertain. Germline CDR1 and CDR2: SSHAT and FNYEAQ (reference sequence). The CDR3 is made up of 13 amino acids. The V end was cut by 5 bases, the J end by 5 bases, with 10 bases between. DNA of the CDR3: TGTGCCAGCAGCCAGGACGGTGACAATGAGCAGTTCTTC. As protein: CASSQDGDNEQFF.

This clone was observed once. In DNA form, the CDR3 reads TGTGCCAGCAGCTTAGAAACGGACTACATAGCCAAAAACATTCAGTACTTC. It encodes CASSLETDYIAKNIQYF. V is TRBV7-2 and J is TRBJ2-4, with D possibly being TRBD2 (6 bases). Trimming took off 1 base at V and 0 bases at J, with 13 bases between the two ends. The CDR3 extends over 17 amino acids. The germline CDR1 and CDR2 sequences are SGHTA and FQGNSA.

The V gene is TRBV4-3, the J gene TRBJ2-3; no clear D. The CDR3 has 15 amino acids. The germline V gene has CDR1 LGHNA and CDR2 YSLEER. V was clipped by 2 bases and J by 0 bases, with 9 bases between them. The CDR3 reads CASSQYKTSTDTQYF. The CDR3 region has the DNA TGCGCCAGCAGCCAATACAAGACTAGCACAGATACGCAGTATTTT.

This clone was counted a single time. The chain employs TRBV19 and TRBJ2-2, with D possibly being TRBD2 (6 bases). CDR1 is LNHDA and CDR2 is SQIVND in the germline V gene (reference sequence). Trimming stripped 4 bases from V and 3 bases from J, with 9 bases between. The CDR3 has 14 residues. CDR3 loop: CASSTGVYTGELFF. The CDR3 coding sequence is TGTGCCAGTAGTACGGGGGTATACACCGGGGAGCTGTTTTTT.

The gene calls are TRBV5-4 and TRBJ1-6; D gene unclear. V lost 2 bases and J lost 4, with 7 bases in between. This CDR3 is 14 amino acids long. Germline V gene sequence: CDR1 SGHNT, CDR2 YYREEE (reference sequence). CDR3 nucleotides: TGTGCCAGCAGCTTAAATAATTATAATTCACCCCTCCACTTT. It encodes CASSLNNYNSPLHF.

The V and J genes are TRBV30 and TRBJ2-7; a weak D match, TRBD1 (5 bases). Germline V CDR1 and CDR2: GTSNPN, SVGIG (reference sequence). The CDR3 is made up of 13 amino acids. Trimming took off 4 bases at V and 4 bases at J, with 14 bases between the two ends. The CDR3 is CAWNRQGGYEQYF. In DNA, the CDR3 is TGTGCCTGGAACCGGCAGGGTGGGTACGAGCAGTACTTC.

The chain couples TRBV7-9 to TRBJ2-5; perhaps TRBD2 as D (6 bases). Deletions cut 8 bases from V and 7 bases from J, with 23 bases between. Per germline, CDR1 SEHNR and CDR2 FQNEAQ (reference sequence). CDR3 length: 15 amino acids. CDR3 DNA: TGTGCCAGCCACCCGCCGACTAGTCCAGGCGGGACCCAGTACTTC. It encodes CASHPPTSPGGTQYF.

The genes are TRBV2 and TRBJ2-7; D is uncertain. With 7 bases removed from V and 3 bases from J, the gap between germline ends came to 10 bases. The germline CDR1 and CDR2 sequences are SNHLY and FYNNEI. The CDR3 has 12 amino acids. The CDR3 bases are TGTGCCAGCAAACTCGAGGACTACGAGCAGTACTTC. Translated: CASKLEDYEQYF. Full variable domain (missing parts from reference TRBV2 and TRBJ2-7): EPEVTQTPSHQVTQMGQEVILRCVPISNHLYFYWYRQILGQKVEFLVSFYNNEISEKSEIFDDQFSVERPDGSNFTLKIRSTKLEDSAMYFCASKLEDYEQYFGPGTRLTVT.

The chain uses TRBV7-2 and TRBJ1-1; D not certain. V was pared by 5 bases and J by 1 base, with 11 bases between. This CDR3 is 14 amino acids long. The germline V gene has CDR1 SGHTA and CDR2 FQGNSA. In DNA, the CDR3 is TGTGCCAGCAGCCTGACCGCTTCGAACACTGAAGCTTTCTTT. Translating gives CASSLTASNTEAFF.

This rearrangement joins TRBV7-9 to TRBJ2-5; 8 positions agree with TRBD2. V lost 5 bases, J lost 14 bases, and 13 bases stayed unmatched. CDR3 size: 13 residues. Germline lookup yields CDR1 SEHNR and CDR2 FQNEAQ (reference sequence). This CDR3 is CASSPSTPRGDYF. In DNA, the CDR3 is TGTGCCAGCAGCCCCTCCACACCGCGGGGGGACTACTTC.

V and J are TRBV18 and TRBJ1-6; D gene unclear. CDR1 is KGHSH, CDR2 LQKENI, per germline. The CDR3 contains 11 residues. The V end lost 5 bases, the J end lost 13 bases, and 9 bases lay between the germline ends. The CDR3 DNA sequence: TGTGCCAGCTCAAACCAAGGTCCCCTCCACTTT. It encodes CASSNQGPLHF.

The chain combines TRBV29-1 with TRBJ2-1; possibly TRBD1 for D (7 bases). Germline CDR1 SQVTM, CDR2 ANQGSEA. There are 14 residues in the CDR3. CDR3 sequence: CLSSSGGGYNEQFF. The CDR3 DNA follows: TGCCTGTCTTCCTCAGGGGGAGGCTACAATGAGCAGTTCTTC.

CDR3 protein: CASTSGNRNTEAFF. The CDR3 DNA sequence: TGTGCCAGCACATCAGGGAATCGGAACACTGAAGCTTTCTTT. The chain employs TRBV2 and TRBJ1-1; D is possibly TRBD1 (5 bases). Germline V gene sequence: CDR1 SNHLY, CDR2 FYNNEI. This CDR3 is 14 amino acids long. V shed 7 bases and J shed 1 base, with 13 bases lying between them.

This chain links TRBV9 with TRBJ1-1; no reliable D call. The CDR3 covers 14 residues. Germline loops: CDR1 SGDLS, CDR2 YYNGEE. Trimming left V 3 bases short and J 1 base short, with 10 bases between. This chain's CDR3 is CASSARIENTEAFF. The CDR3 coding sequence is TGTGCCAGCAGCGCAAGGATTGAGAACACTGAAGCTTTCTTT.

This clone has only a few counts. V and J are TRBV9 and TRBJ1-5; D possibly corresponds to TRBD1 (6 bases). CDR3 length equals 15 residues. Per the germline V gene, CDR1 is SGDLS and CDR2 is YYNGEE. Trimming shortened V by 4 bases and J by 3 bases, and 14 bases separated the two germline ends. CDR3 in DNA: TGTGCCAGCAGCTCAGATACAGGGCCCAATCAGCCCCAGCATTTT. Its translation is CASSSDTGPNQPQHF. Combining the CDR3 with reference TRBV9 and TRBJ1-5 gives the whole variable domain DSGVTQTPKHLITATGQRVTLRCSPRSGDLSVYWYQQSLDQGLQFLIQYYNGEERAKGNILERFSAQQFPDLHSELNLSSLELGDSALYFCASSSDTGPNQPQHFGDGTRLSIL.

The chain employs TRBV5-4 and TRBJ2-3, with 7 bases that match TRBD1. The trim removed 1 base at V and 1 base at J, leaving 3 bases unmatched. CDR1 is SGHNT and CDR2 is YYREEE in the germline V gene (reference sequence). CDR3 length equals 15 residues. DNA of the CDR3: TGTGCCAGCAGCTTGCCCGGACAGGGCACAGATACGCAGTATTTT. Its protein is CASSLPGQGTDTQYF.

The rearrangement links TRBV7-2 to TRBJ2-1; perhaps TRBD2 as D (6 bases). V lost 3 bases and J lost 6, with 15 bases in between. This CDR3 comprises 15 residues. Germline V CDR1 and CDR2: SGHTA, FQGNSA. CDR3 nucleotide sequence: TGTGCCAGCAGCTTTACAGGAGGGCGGGGCAATGAGCAGTTCTTC. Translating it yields CASSFTGGRGNEQFF.